One T cell receptor (beta chain) is described in this entry. Antigen: not known. This sample was taken from a study of T cells expressing NK-cell markers. Study-wide results and caveats: Six of the donors carried dominant NKG2C+ clonotypes that took up roughly 1.0-7.0% of their CD8+ T cells.

Researchers built TCR beta cDNA using 5'RACE template switching with UMIs. TCRdb derives one entry per CDR3 protein from the 5' RACE reads, leaving out DNA. The listing contains 300,000 or so distinct CDR3 sequences. Germline CDR1 is MGHDK and CDR2 is SYGVNS. The CDR3 spans 15 residues. The sample comprised blood T cells: a sorted CD56 or NKG2C T cell subset, CD4+ or CD8+ T cells, or bulk PBMC T cells (not recorded which). J is TRBJ2-2 and V is TRBV25-1; the D gene TCRdb calls, TRBD1, cannot be checked with no DNA. This TCR was sampled from a woman between 18 and 75 years old in good health. The CDR3 sequence is CASSEAPGNTGELFF.